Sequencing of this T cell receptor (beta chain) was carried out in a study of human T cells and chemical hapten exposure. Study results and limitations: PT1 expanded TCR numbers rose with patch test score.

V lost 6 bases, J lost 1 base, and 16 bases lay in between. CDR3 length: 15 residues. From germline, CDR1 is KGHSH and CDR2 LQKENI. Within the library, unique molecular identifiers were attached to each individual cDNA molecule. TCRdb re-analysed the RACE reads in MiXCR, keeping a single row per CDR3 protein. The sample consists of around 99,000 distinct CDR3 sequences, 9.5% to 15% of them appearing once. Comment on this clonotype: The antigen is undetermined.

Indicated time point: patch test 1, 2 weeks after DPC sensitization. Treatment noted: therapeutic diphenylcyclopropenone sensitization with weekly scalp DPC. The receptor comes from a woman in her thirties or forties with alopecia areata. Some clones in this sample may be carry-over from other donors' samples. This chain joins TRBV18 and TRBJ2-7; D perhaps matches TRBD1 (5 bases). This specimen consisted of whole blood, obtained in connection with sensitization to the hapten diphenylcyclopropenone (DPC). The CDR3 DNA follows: TGTGCCAGCTCCGAAGGACACTCCCTGTCCTACGAGCAGTACTTC. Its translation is CASSEGHSLSYEQYF.